A single sample gave rise to the 18 T cell receptor beta chains below, sequenced in a study of cytomegalovirus exposure and HLA in healthy donors. PCR was performed using 60 Vbeta and 13 Jbeta primers. The assay was immunoSEQ multiplex PCR, and TCRdb's table has in-frame clones only and misses some. Here the sample spans some 170,000 clones, about 81% being singletons. The material sequenced was PBMCs. The origin of the receptors is a woman younger than 35 in good health and CMV-seronegative.

The chain joins TRBV10-1 to TRBJ2-7, with 7 bases lining up with TRBD1. CDR1 WNHNN and CDR2 SYGVQD come from the germline V gene (reference sequence). V shed 3 bases, J shed 2 bases, and the junction held 10 bases outside the gene matches. The CDR3 extends over 16 amino acids. CDR3 loop: CASSEFKTGTAYEQYF. The CDR3 DNA sequence: TGCGCCAGCAGTGAATTTAAGACAGGGACAGCCTACGAGCAGTACTTC.

The rearrangement joins TRBV5-6 to TRBJ1-1; 8 bases map to TRBD1. Germline V gene lookup returns CDR1 SGHDT and CDR2 YYEEEE. The ends lost 0 bases at V and 2 bases at J; junction bases unmatched: 6. This CDR3 is 16 amino acids long. The DNA for the CDR3 is TGTGCCAGCAGCTTGGGGCCCGACAGGGGTAACACTGAAGCTTTCTTT. As protein: CASSLGPDRGNTEAFF.

This clone was seen more than once but under ten times. This chain links TRBV10-3 with TRBJ2-7; D unclear. This CDR3 is 14 amino acids long. The ends were cut back, 4 bases at V and 1 base at J, with 11 bases in the middle. Germline loops: CDR1 ENHRY, CDR2 SYGVKD. CDR3 sequence (DNA): TGTGCCATCAGTGGAGCTCTCGATTCCTACGAGCAGTACTTC. It is translated as CAISGALDSYEQYF.

This clone was seen a few times. This chain uses TRBV7-9 with TRBJ1-4; 11 positions agree with TRBD1. The J segment lost 4 bases and the V segment lost 4 bases, leaving 5 bases of the junction unmatched. Germline V lookup: CDR1 SEHNR, CDR2 FQNEAQ (reference sequence). The CDR3 has 16 residues. Here the CDR3 DNA reads TGTGCCAGCAGCTCAGGACAGGGGGCGGTTAATGAAAAACTGTTTTTT. Protein sequence: CASSSGQGAVNEKLFF.

The chain is built from TRBV5-8 and TRBJ1-5, with TRBD1 matching over 8 bases. CDR1 and CDR2 from the germline V gene are SGHTS and YDEGEE. Germline trimming cut 0 bases from V and 6 bases from J; bases unmatched to any gene: 2. This CDR3 is 14 amino acids long. CDR3 loop: CASSLGQGAQPQHF. CDR3 coding DNA: TGTGCCAGCAGCTTGGGGCAGGGGGCTCAGCCCCAGCATTTT.

This clone was seen a single time. The V call is TRBV2, the J call TRBJ1-2; 10 bases fit TRBD1. Germline loops: CDR1 SNHLY, CDR2 FYNNEI. This CDR3 is built from 12 residues. V gave up 5 bases and J gave up 7 bases; unmatched junction bases: 1. Here the CDR3 reads CASSWTGGGYTF. The CDR3 nucleotides read TGTGCCAGCAGTTGGACAGGGGGTGGCTACACCTTC. Full variable domain (remainder filled in from reference TRBV2 and TRBJ1-2): EPEVTQTPSHQVTQMGQEVILRCVPISNHLYFYWYRQILGQKVEFLVSFYNNEISEKSEIFDDQFSVERPDGSNFTLKIRSTKLEDSAMYFCASSWTGGGYTFGSGTRLTVV.

The V call is TRBV19, the J call TRBJ1-3, with a weak D call TRBD1 (5 bases). The CDR3 covers 17 residues. CDR1 LNHDA and CDR2 SQIVND come from the germline V gene (reference sequence). V dropped 6 bases and J dropped 0 bases, with 18 bases sitting between them. DNA of the CDR3: TGTGCCAGTAGCACCGGGGGGGAGTTCCTCTCTGGAAACACCATATATTTT. This gives the protein CASSTGGEFLSGNTIYF.

The chain joins TRBV5-1 to TRBJ2-1, with TRBD1 as a possible D gene (5 bases). Germline V gene lookup returns CDR1 SGHRS and CDR2 YFSETQ. The V gene lost 0 bases and the J gene lost 7 bases, with 11 bases spanning the gap. The CDR3 loop spans 14 amino acids. CDR3 amino acids: CASSLATRDNEQFF. DNA of the CDR3: TGCGCCAGCAGCTTGGCCACCAGGGATAATGAGCAGTTCTTC.

This sequence joins TRBV5-1 and TRBJ1-1; the D is unclear. This CDR3 comprises 13 residues. Germline-derived CDR1 and CDR2 are SGHRS and YFSETQ. Trimming stripped 2 bases from V and 2 bases from J, with 7 bases between. The chain's CDR3 is CASSFEGNTEAFF. The CDR3 bases are TGCGCCAGCAGCTTTGAGGGTAACACTGAAGCTTTCTTT.

This clone has only one observation. The chain joins TRBV2 to TRBJ2-2; no clear D. V lost 2 bases to trimming and J lost 8 bases, with 12 bases between them. The germline V gene encodes CDR1 SNHLY and CDR2 FYNNEI. The CDR3 has 14 residues. The CDR3 here is CASSERLRSGELFF. The CDR3 DNA is TGTGCCAGCAGTGAAAGGCTCAGGTCTGGGGAGCTGTTTTTT.

Here the CDR3 reads CASSLSTVAVRAHGYTF. DNA of the CDR3: TGTGCCAGCAGTTTATCGACGGTGGCCGTGAGGGCTCATGGCTACACCTTC. V is TRBV27 and J is TRBJ1-2; D unclear. Trimming took off 0 bases at V and 6 bases at J, with 20 bases between the two ends. CDR1 is MNHEY and CDR2 is SMNVEV in the germline V gene (reference sequence). This CDR3 comprises 17 residues.

V is TRBV11-2 and J is TRBJ1-5, with D uncertain. Trimming shortened V by 2 bases and J by 3 bases, and 8 bases separated the two germline ends. This CDR3 has 14 residues. The germline gives CDR1 SGHAT, CDR2 FQNNGV. CDR3 amino acids: CASSLNGINQPQHF. CDR3 DNA sequence: TGTGCCAGCAGCTTAAACGGTATCAATCAGCCCCAGCATTTT.

The rearrangement uses TRBV10-3 and TRBJ1-3, with no clear D. The CDR3 spans 18 residues. The germline V gene has CDR1 ENHRY and CDR2 SYGVKD. The V end was cut by 1 base, the J end by 4 bases, with 20 bases between. In DNA form, the CDR3 reads TGTGCCATCAGTGAGTTCCGGATTTCAGGAGGCCCCGGAAACACCATATATTTT. Its protein is CAISEFRISGGPGNTIYF.

This clone has just a few counts. The chain joins TRBV28 to TRBJ1-2; D is ambiguous. The CDR3 is made up of 14 amino acids. In germline, CDR1 is MDHEN, CDR2 SYDVKM. V was clipped by 3 bases and J by 5 bases, with 13 bases between them. CDR3: CASSLTRSTYGYTF. The CDR3 DNA reads TGTGCCAGCAGTTTGACTAGGTCAACTTATGGCTACACCTTC.

J is TRBJ2-5 and V is TRBV4-1, with TRBD2 identical over 11 bases. Losses at the gene ends were 0 bases for V and 5 bases for J; bases not matched to a gene: 2. The CDR3 consists of 15 residues. Germline CDR1 is MGHRA and CDR2 is YSYEKL. The CDR3 coding sequence is TGCGCCAGCAGCCAAGAGGCTAGCGGGGGGGAGACCCAGTACTTC. Its translation: CASSQEASGGETQYF.

CDR3 nucleotides: TGTGCCAGCAGCTTATGGGGGCCCCTGAATGAAAAACTGTTTTTT. Its translation is CASSLWGPLNEKLFF. The chain employs TRBV5-6 and TRBJ1-4; D perhaps matches TRBD1 (6 bases). The germline V gene has CDR1 SGHDT and CDR2 YYEEEE. CDR3 length equals 15 residues. V lost 2 bases and J lost 5, with 13 bases in between.

This chain uses TRBV10-3 with TRBJ1-5; D may be TRBD1 (5 bases). The length of the CDR3 is 14 residues. From germline, CDR1 is ENHRY and CDR2 SYGVKD. The V end lost 6 bases, the J end lost 4 bases, and 13 bases lay between the germline ends. In nucleotides, the CDR3 is TGTGCCATCAGCGAAACAGGTAGGAATCAGCCCCAGCATTTT. Translation gives CAISETGRNQPQHF.

The V gene is TRBV1, the J gene TRBJ2-3; no DNA check was done on the table's D call, TRBD2. TRBV1 is described as a pseudogene. This CDR3 is built from 18 residues. CDR3 nucleotides: TGCACCAGCAGCCAAGATTCGGGTCCAGCGGCCCACTCGGATACGCAGTATTTT. Translated, it gives CTSSQDSGPAAHSDTQYF.